This T cell receptor (beta chain) was documented in a study of cytomegalovirus exposure and HLA in healthy donors. Germline trimming cut 1 base from V and 4 bases from J; bases unmatched to any gene: 7. Germline V gene data show CDR1 as SGHTA and CDR2 as FQGTGA. The CDR3 is 16 amino acids. Vbeta (60) and Jbeta (13) primers were used in the PCR. TCRdb's table, derived via immunoSEQ multiplex PCR, lists solely in-frame clones and lacks some. Of under 150,000 clones in the sample, more than 70% were seen once. The genes are TRBV7-3 and TRBJ2-3; 8 bases align to TRBD1. Specimen: PBMCs. This TCR derives from a man between 45 and 60 years old in good health and CMV-seronegative. The CDR3 DNA follows: TGTGCCAGCAGCTTAAATCCAGGGGGCCTCTCAGATACGCAGTATTTT. Translation: CASSLNPGGLSDTQYF.